The 10 T cell receptor beta chains in this list originate from one sample, sequenced in a study of control samples from healthy donors and cancer patients. Produced via immunoSEQ multiplex PCR; TCRdb's table is partial and in-frame only. The sample yields approximately 120,000 clones, roughly 87% seen once. Specimen: blood. Receptors originate from a man aged 35 to 55 in good health.

This sequence joins TRBV6-6 and TRBJ1-3; 7 nucleotides line up with TRBD1. CDR3 length equals 14 residues. The germline gives CDR1 MNHNY, CDR2 SVGAGI (reference sequence). V gave up 0 bases and J gave up 10 bases; unmatched junction bases: 6. In DNA form, the CDR3 reads TGTGCCAGCAGTTACTCGGGACAGAGTGGAACCATATATTTT. Its translation is CASSYSGQSGTIYF.

The rearrangement links TRBV6-5 to TRBJ1-2, with TRBD1 matching 8 bases. Germline CDR1 MNHEY, CDR2 SVGAGI. Germline trimming cut 6 bases from V and 0 bases from J; bases unmatched to any gene: 6. This CDR3 has 15 residues. The DNA of the CDR3 is TGTGCCAGCAGCACCGGACAGGGTCCTAACTATGGCTACACCTTC. It encodes CASSTGQGPNYGYTF.

The chain is built from TRBV11-3 and TRBJ2-5; 8 bases line up with TRBD2. The trim removed 1 base at V and 1 base at J, leaving 5 bases unmatched. CDR1 and CDR2 from the germline V gene are SGHNT and YENEEA. The CDR3 is made up of 16 amino acids. DNA of the CDR3: TGTGCCAGCAGCTTAGCCCAGCGGGGGTTCCAAGAGACCCAGTACTTC. Translating gives CASSLAQRGFQETQYF. The full variable domain, its missing parts supplied by reference TRBV11-3 and TRBJ2-5, is EAGVVQSPRYKIIEKKQPVAFWCNPISGHNTLYWYLQNLGQGPELLIRYENEEAVDDSQLPKDRFSAERLKGVDSTLKIQPAELGDSAVYLCASSLAQRGFQETQYFGPGTRLLVL.

The table lists this clone with a few counts. V is TRBV7-2 and J is TRBJ1-2; 10 bases align to TRBD1. The CDR3 covers 15 residues. Losses at the gene ends were 4 bases for V and 2 bases for J; bases not matched to a gene: 4. Germline V gene lookup returns CDR1 SGHTA and CDR2 FQGNSA. The CDR3 bases are TGTGCCAGCAGCTCTCCGGGACAGGGGAACTATGGCTACACCTTC. Its protein is CASSSPGQGNYGYTF.

V usage is TRBV12-3 or TRBV12-4 and J usage is TRBJ2-7; 8 bases align to TRBD1. The CDR3 covers 12 residues. V lost 8 bases and J lost 6; bases outside the gene matches: 6. As DNA, the CDR3 is TGTGCCAGCTCGGGACAGGTAATCGAGCAGTACTTC. Protein: CASSGQVIEQYF.

This chain's CDR3 is CARSRRLAGANEQFF. CDR3 DNA: TGTGCCAGAAGCCGGCGGCTAGCGGGGGCCAATGAGCAGTTCTTC. The chain has TRBV5-3 and TRBJ2-1; 10 bases are shared with TRBD2. TRBV5-3 falls under the ORF class, with uncertain function. V was clipped by 4 bases and J by 6 bases; unmatched bases: 7. This CDR3 comprises 15 residues.

The rearrangement joins TRBV24-1 to TRBJ2-2; D is possibly TRBD1 (5 bases). CDR1 is KGHDR, CDR2 SFDVKD, per germline. The CDR3 runs 17 residues. V dropped 4 bases and J dropped 6 bases, with 20 bases sitting between them. CDR3 loop: CATSDPPGQGNPGELFF. In DNA, the CDR3 is TGTGCCACCAGTGACCCCCCGGGCCAGGGTAATCCCGGGGAGCTGTTTTTT.

The chain recombines TRBV7-2 with TRBJ2-1; possibly TRBD1 for D (7 bases). The germline V gene encodes CDR1 SGHTA and CDR2 FQGNSA. V was cut by 4 bases and J by 6 bases, with 19 bases left in between. The CDR3 is 16 residues long. The CDR3 DNA sequence: TGTGCCAGCAGCTCCAGGAGGGGGCATAATGGCAATGAGCAGTTCTTC. Amino acid sequence: CASSSRRGHNGNEQFF.

The chain couples TRBV3-1 (or the pseudogene TRBV3-2) to TRBJ2-5; TRBD2 aligns across 10 bases. This CDR3 comprises 15 residues. Looked up from germline, CDR1 is LGHDT and CDR2 is YNNKEL (reference sequence). V was clipped by 4 bases and J by 7 bases; unmatched bases: 9. CDR3 sequence: CASSPFGLAAGTQYF. In DNA form, the CDR3 reads TGTGCCAGCAGCCCCTTCGGACTAGCGGCCGGGACCCAGTACTTC.

The genes are TRBV6-5 and TRBJ2-5, with 8 nucleotides matching TRBD1. The germline V gene encodes CDR1 MNHEY and CDR2 SVGAGI. The CDR3 contains 15 residues. The trim removed 1 base at V and 5 bases at J, leaving 6 bases unmatched. CDR3 in amino acids: CASSYYTGGDETQYF. The CDR3 nucleotides are TGTGCCAGCAGTTACTATACAGGGGGTGATGAGACCCAGTACTTC.